The clone carrying this T cell receptor (beta chain) was seen only once. Its specificity is not known. Genes and germline come from the mouse. The CDR3 end falls 1 residue outside the read, so it is completed with the germline J gene. This sample is drawn from a study of tissue T cells after allogeneic stem cell transplantation. Study observations and caveats: Across patients, clones rarely overlapped, yet motif clusters were shared tissue-specifically.

Per the germline V gene, CDR1 is LGHNA and CDR2 is YNLKQL (reference sequence). V was clipped by 2 bases and J by 4 bases; unmatched bases: 3. This CDR3 has 16 amino acids. Sequencing was performed with immunoSEQ multiplex PCR; in TCRdb, only in-frame clones are kept and a portion is missing. The sample contains over 45,000 clones, approximately 70% of which appear only once. The clonotype comes from a pool of C57BL/6 mice in good health. The chain combines TRBV5 with TRBJ2-2, with 11 bases matching TRBD2. Sequenced sample: sorted cells pooled from one or two spleens. CDR3 in amino acids: CASSQRDWGSTGQLYF. Incomplete CDR3 DNA: TGTGCCAGCAGCCAACGGGACTGGGGGTCCACCGGGCAGCTCTAC.